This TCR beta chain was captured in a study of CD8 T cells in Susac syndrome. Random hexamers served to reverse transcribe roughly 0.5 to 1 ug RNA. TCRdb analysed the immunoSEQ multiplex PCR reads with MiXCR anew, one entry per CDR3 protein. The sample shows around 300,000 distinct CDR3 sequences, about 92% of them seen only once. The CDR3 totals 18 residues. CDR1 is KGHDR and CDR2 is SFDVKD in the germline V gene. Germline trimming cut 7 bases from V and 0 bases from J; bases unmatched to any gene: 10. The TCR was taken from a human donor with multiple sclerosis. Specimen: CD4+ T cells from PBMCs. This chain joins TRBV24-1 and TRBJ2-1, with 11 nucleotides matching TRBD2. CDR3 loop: CATRDRPSGRNSYNEQFF. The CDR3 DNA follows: TGTGCCACCAGAGACAGGCCTAGCGGGAGGAACTCCTACAATGAGCAGTTCTTC.